Each of the 21 T cell receptor beta chains below was sequenced from the same sample in a study of blood T cell repertoires in COVID-19. Data came from immunoSEQ multiplex PCR; TCRdb stores just in-frame clones and leaves some out. Among 75,000 to 95,000 clones, around 80% were seen once, and the ten largest hold approximately 12%. The sequenced sample was peripheral blood. The receptors derive from a woman aged 40 to 50 with active or convalescent COVID-19.

The chain combines TRBV23-1 with TRBJ1-6; a weak D match, TRBD1 (5 bases). Being an ORF, TRBV23-1 has a function that is uncertain. Between the trimmed V and J ends, which lost 7 bases and 4 bases, there was a span of 11 bases. The CDR3 extends over 14 amino acids. CDR3 nucleotide sequence: TGCGCCAGCACCCCGGGGGAGTATAATTCACCCCTCCACTTT. Its translation: CASTPGEYNSPLHF.

V usage is TRBV9 and J usage is TRBJ1-2; 8 nucleotides match TRBD1. Germline V lookup: CDR1 SGDLS, CDR2 YYNGEE. The CDR3 is made up of 15 amino acids. Trimming at V came to 2 bases and at J to 5 bases, leaving 8 bases not matched to a gene. In DNA, the CDR3 is TGTGCCAGCAGCGTCAGCGCCGGGACAGGTTATGGCTACACCTTC. Translated, it gives CASSVSAGTGYGYTF.

The chain recombines TRBV24-1 with TRBJ1-1, with a possible D match to TRBD1 (5 bases). V was trimmed by 4 bases and J by 11 bases, leaving 16 bases between them. This CDR3 spans 13 amino acids. CDR1 and CDR2 from the germline V gene are KGHDR and SFDVKD. The CDR3 DNA sequence: TGTGCCACCAGTGAAAACAGGCTCACCGGGGCTTTCTTT. Translation gives CATSENRLTGAFF.

The CDR3 loop reads CASSPPRGFLGYTF. The CDR3 DNA sequence: TGTGCCAGCAGTCCCCCGCGAGGGTTCCTAGGCTACACCTTC. V is TRBV28 and J is TRBJ1-2; no clear D gene. V was cut by 5 bases and J by 8 bases, with 18 bases left in between. From germline, CDR1 is MDHEN and CDR2 SYDVKM. The CDR3 spans 14 residues.

The V call is TRBV6-5, the J call TRBJ2-3; 8 bases line up with TRBD1. The CDR3 loop spans 13 amino acids. Germline V gene sequence: CDR1 MNHEY, CDR2 SVGAGI. With V trimmed by 6 bases and J by 4 bases, 3 bases remained unmatched. The CDR3 is CASSGQGSDTQYF. In DNA form, the CDR3 reads TGTGCCAGCAGCGGACAGGGCTCAGATACGCAGTATTTT.

The genes are TRBV7-9 and TRBJ1-4, with 8 nucleotides matching TRBD1. This CDR3 is 16 amino acids long. Looked up from germline, CDR1 is SEHNR and CDR2 is FQNEAQ (reference sequence). Losses at the gene ends were 4 bases for V and 4 bases for J; bases not matched to a gene: 8. The CDR3 sequence: CASSSGQGYNNEKLFF. CDR3 DNA sequence: TGTGCCAGCAGCTCTGGACAGGGCTACAATAATGAAAAACTGTTTTTT.

This chain uses TRBV2 with TRBJ2-1; a weak D match, TRBD2 (6 bases). The V end was cut by 0 bases, the J end by 3 bases, with 6 bases between. The CDR3 extends over 14 amino acids. The germline V gene has CDR1 SNHLY and CDR2 FYNNEI. The CDR3: CASSEASGYNEQFF. CDR3 DNA: TGTGCCAGCAGTGAAGCTAGCGGCTACAATGAGCAGTTCTTC.

This rearrangement joins TRBV28 to TRBJ1-2; 9 bases line up with TRBD1. Germline V lookup: CDR1 MDHEN, CDR2 SYDVKM. V lost 5 bases, J lost 6 bases, and 4 bases stayed unmatched. This CDR3 region has 13 residues. Here the CDR3 reads CASSGTGRDGYTF. CDR3 sequence (DNA): TGTGCCAGCAGTGGGACAGGGAGGGATGGCTACACCTTC.

This clone was recorded only once. The chain employs TRBV18 and TRBJ2-1; 8 bases align to TRBD1. The CDR3 covers 17 residues. The germline gives CDR1 KGHSH, CDR2 LQKENI. V lost 2 bases, J lost 8 bases, and 14 bases stayed unmatched. The CDR3 DNA reads TGTGCCAGCTCACCATCGCCTCCCGGGACAGGAAGGGATGAGCAGTTCTTC. Translated: CASSPSPPGTGRDEQFF.

This chain links TRBV21-1 with TRBJ2-7; the table calls TRBD2, which could not be checked here. TRBV21-1 is a pseudogene locus. This CDR3 is 14 amino acids long. CDR3: CAIRLAGGLYEQYF. In nucleotides, the CDR3 is TGTGCCATCCGGTTAGCGGGAGGACTCTACGAGCAGTACTTC.

The rearrangement joins TRBV6-5 to TRBJ2-7, with 8 bases aligning to TRBD1. The germline CDR1 and CDR2 sequences are MNHEY and SVGAGI. Trimming took 6 bases from V and 3 from J; bases not matched to a gene: 7. The CDR3 runs 14 residues. The chain's CDR3 is CASREGQAFYEQYF. The CDR3, as DNA: TGTGCCAGCAGGGAGGGACAGGCCTTCTACGAGCAGTACTTC.

This clone has a handful of counts. The V and J genes are TRBV3-1 (or the pseudogene TRBV3-2) and TRBJ2-1, with 7 positions matching TRBD2. Germline V gene data show CDR1 as LGHDT and CDR2 as YNNKEL (reference sequence). The CDR3 length is 15 residues. Losses at the gene ends were 1 base for V and 7 bases for J; bases not matched to a gene: 7. This CDR3 is CASSQGLSSGNEQFF. CDR3 bases: TGTGCCAGCAGCCAAGGATTGTCTAGCGGAAATGAGCAGTTCTTC.

This CDR3 is CASSTGVQETQYF. Written as DNA, the CDR3 is TGTGCCAGTAGTACAGGGGTTCAAGAGACCCAGTACTTC. This sequence joins TRBV19 and TRBJ2-5; perhaps TRBD1 as D (6 bases). Germline CDR1 and CDR2: LNHDA and SQIVND (reference sequence). The CDR3 covers 13 residues. V lost 4 bases to trimming and J lost 2 bases, with 8 bases between them. The complete variable domain, with remaining parts taken from reference TRBV19 and TRBJ2-5, reads DGGITQSPKYLFRKEGQNVTLSCEQNLNHDAMYWYRQDPGQGLRLIYYSQIVNDFQKGDIAEGYSVSREKKESFPLTVTSAQKNPTAFYLCASSTGVQETQYFGPGTRLLVL.

V and J are TRBV6-2 or TRBV6-3 and TRBJ1-1, with D maybe TRBD1 (5 bases). Germline V gives CDR1 MNHEY, CDR2 SVGEGT. The CDR3 extends over 17 amino acids. V lost 0 bases, J lost 6 bases, and 20 bases lay in between. The CDR3 protein is CASSYSGLRGRTAEAFF. The CDR3 DNA follows: TGTGCCAGCAGTTACTCGGGTCTGCGGGGGAGAACAGCTGAAGCTTTCTTT.

This rearrangement joins TRBV7-2 to TRBJ2-7; no reliable D call. The CDR3 length is 13 residues. V lost 7 bases, J lost 0 bases, and 10 bases lay in between. The germline V gene has CDR1 SGHTA and CDR2 FQGNSA. DNA for the CDR3: TGTGCCAGCACCTTGCCTAGCTCCTACGAGCAGTACTTC. Residues: CASTLPSSYEQYF.

The J gene is TRBJ1-1, the V gene TRBV12-3 or TRBV12-4; D perhaps matches TRBD1 (5 bases). CDR3 length: 12 residues. The V and J ends lost 11 bases and 7 bases respectively, with 17 bases between them. CDR3 loop: CAAPAGGGEAFF. The CDR3 DNA reads as TGTGCCGCCCCGGCGGGGGGGGGTGAAGCTTTCTTT.

The chain carries TRBV28 and TRBJ2-7; TRBD2 matches 7 bases. This CDR3 is 10 amino acids long. The germline CDR1 and CDR2 sequences are MDHEN and SYDVKM. J lost 9 bases, V lost 9 bases, and 5 bases had no gene match. In DNA form, the CDR3 reads TGTGCCAGTGGGGGGGGTGTGCAGTACTTC. Translating gives CASGGGVQYF.

The genes are TRBV27 and TRBJ2-1, with 7 bases fitting TRBD1. This CDR3 is 15 amino acids long. Trimming took 5 bases from V and 8 from J; bases not matched to a gene: 12. Looked up from germline, CDR1 is MNHEY and CDR2 is SMNVEV (reference sequence). Here the CDR3 reads CASSRGQTGIHEQFF. The DNA of the CDR3 is TGTGCCAGCAGTAGGGGCCAGACAGGGATCCATGAGCAGTTCTTC.

The CDR3 DNA reads as TGTGCCAGCAGTCTTAAAAGTCTAGATCAGCAGTACTTC. As protein: CASSLKSLDQQYF. V usage is TRBV28 and J usage is TRBJ2-7; no clear D gene. The CDR3 spans 13 residues. In germline, CDR1 is MDHEN, CDR2 SYDVKM. Trimming pared 5 bases from V and 8 bases from J, leaving 16 bases between.

The sample holds a few counts of this clone. The V gene is TRBV7-2, the J gene TRBJ2-1; 10 bases line up with TRBD2. Germline V gene lookup returns CDR1 SGHTA and CDR2 FQGNSA. V lost 3 bases and J lost 12; bases outside the gene matches: 2. The length of the CDR3 is 12 residues. In DNA, the CDR3 is TGTGCCAGCAGCTTTCTAGCGGGGGCGCAGTTCTTC. Its protein product is CASSFLAGAQFF.

The V gene is TRBV4-3, the J gene TRBJ2-3, with D possibly matching TRBD2 (6 bases). Trimming pared 4 bases from V and 1 base from J, leaving 15 bases between. CDR1 LGHNA and CDR2 YSLEER come from the germline V gene. The CDR3 is 16 amino acids. The DNA of the CDR3 is TGCGCCAGCAGCCTGGGACTCGACCAGCGCACAGATACGCAGTATTTT. It is translated as CASSLGLDQRTDTQYF.